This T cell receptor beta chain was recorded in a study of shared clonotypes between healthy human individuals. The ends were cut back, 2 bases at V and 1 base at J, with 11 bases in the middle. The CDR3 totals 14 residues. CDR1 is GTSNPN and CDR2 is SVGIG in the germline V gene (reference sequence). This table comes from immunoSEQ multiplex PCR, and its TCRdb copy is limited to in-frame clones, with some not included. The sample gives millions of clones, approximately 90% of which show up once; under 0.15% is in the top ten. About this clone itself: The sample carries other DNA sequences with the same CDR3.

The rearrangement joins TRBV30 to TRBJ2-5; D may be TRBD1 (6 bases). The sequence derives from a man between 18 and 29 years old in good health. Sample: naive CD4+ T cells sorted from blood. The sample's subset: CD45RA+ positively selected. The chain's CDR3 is CAWSRTGLQETQYF. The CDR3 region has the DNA TGTGCCTGGAGTAGAACAGGGCTCCAAGAGACCCAGTACTTC. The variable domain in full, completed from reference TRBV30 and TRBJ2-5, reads SQTIHQWPATLVQPVGSPLSLECTVEGTSNPNLYWYRQAAGRGLQLLFYSVGIGQISSEVPQNLSASRPQDRQFILSSKKLLLSDSGFYLCAWSRTGLQETQYFGPGTRLLVL.